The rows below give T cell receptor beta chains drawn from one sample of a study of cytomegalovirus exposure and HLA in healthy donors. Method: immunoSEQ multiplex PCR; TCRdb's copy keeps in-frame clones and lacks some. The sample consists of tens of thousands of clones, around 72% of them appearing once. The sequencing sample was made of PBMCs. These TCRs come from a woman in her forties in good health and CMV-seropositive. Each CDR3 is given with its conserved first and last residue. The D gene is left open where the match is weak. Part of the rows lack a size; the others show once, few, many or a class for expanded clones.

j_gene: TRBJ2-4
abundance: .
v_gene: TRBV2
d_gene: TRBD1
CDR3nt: TGTGCCAGCACCCCAGGGGGCCGTGGAAACATTCAGTACTTC
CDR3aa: CASTPGGRGNIQYF

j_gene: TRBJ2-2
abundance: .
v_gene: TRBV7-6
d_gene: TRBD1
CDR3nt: TGTGCCAGCAGCCCGACAGGGGGCTGGGACGGGGAGCTGTTTTTT
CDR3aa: CASSPTGGWDGELFF

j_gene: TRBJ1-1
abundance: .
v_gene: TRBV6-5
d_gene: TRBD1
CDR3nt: TGTGCCAGCAGAAGGACAGGGCAAACTGAAGCTTTCTTT
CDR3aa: CASRRTGQTEAFF

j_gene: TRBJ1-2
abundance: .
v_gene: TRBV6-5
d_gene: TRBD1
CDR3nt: TGTGCCATTGGACAGGGTATCGACTATGGCTACACCTTC
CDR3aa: CAIGQGIDYGYTF

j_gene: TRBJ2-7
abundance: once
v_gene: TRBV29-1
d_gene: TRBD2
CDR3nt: TGCAGCGGACAGACTGGCGGGGGTTACGAGCAGTACTTC
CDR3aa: CSGQTGGGYEQYF

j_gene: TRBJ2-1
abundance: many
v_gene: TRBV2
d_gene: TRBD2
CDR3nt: TGTGCCAGCAGTGATGACCAGCGGGAGTACAATGAGCAGTTCTTC
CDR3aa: CASSDDQREYNEQFF

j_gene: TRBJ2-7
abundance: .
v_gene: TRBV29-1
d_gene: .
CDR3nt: TGCAGCGTTGAAGATCATGCAGGCCCCTACGAGCAGTACTTC
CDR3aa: CSVEDHAGPYEQYF

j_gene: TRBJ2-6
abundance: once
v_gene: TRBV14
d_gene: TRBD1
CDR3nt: TGTGCCAGCAGCCCATTCCCGGGACAGGGGTCTGGGGCCAACGTCCTGACTTTC
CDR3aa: CASSPFPGQGSGANVLTF

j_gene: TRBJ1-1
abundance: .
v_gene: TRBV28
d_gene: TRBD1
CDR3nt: TGTGGATCCGGGACAGGGGGTGCTTTCTTT
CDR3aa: CGSGTGGAFF

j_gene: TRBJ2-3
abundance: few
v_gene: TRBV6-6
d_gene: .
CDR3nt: TGTGCCAGCAGTTTCCAGGGTGCAGATACGCAGTATTTT
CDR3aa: CASSFQGADTQYF

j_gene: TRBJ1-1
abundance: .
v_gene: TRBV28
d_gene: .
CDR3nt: TGTGCCAGCAGTTTCAGGGTGGGGACTGAAGCTTTCTTT
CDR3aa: CASSFRVGTEAFF

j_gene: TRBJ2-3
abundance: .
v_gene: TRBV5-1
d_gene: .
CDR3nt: TGCGCCAGCAGCCAACTGACCGGGAACACAGATACGCAGTATTTT
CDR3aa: CASSQLTGNTDTQYF

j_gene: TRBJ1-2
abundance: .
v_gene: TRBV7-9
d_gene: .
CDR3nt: TGTGCCAGCACCTATGGCCGGGGATCTAACTATGGCTACACCTTC
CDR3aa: CASTYGRGSNYGYTF

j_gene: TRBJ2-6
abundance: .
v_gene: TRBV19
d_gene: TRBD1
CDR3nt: TGTGCCAGTAGTATCAACAGGGGTGCGGGCGGGGCCAACGTCCTGACTTTC
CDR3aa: CASSINRGAGGANVLTF

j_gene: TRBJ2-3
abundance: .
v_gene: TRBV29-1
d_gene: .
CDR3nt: TGCAGCGTTGACTCAGATACGCAGTATTTT
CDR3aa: CSVDSDTQYF

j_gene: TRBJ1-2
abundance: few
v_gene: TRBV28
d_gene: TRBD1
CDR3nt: TGTGCCAGCAGAAAGACAGGGGCGCCGGGCTACACCTTC
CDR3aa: CASRKTGAPGYTF

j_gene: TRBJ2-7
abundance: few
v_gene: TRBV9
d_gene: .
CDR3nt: TGTGCCAGCAGCGTAGAGGACAGAGTGAGCTCCTACGAGCAGTACTTC
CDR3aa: CASSVEDRVSSYEQYF

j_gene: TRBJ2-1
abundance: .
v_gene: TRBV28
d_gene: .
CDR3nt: TGTGCCAGCAAGGCTAGCTACAATGAGCAGTTCTTC
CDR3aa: CASKASYNEQFF

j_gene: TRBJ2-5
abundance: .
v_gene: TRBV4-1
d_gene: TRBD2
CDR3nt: TGCGCCAGCAGCCAGAATGGGTTGACTAGCGCTTCAGAGACCCAGTACTTC
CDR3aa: CASSQNGLTSASETQYF

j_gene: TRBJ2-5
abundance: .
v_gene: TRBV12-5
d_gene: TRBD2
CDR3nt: TGTGCTAGTCTCGGGACTAGTTTCCAAGAGACCCAGTACTTC
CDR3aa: CASLGTSFQETQYF

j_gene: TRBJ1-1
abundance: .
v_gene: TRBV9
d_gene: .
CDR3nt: TGTGCCAGCAGCGTAGAGGTCCGGGACACTGAAGCTTTCTTT
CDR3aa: CASSVEVRDTEAFF

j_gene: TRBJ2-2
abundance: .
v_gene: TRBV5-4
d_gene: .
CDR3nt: TGTGCCAGCAGCTCTGACACCGGGGAGCTGTTTTTT
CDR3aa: CASSSDTGELFF

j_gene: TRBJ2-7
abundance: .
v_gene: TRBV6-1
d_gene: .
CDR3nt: TGTGCCAGCGACTACGGGGATGTCCGCGAGCAGTACTTC
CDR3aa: CASDYGDVREQYF

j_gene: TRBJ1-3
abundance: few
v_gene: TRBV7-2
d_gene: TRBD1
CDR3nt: TGTGCCAGCAGCTCGGAAAGACAGGGGACCGCTGGAAACACCATATATTTT
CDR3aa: CASSSERQGTAGNTIYF

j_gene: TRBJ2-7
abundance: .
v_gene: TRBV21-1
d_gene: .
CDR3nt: TGTGCCAGCAGCAACAAGGGGCCCTACGAGCAGTACTTC
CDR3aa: CASSNKGPYEQYF

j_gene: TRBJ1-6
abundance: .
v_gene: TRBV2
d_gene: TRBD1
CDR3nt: TGTGCCAGCAGTCGACCGGGACAGGGGCATTCACCCCTCCACTTT
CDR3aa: CASSRPGQGHSPLHF

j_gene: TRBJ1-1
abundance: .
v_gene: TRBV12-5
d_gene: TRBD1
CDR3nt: TGTGCTAGTGGACGCGGACAGGGATTGGCTGAAGCTTTCTTT
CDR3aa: CASGRGQGLAEAFF

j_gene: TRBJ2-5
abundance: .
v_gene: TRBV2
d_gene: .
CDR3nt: TGTGCCAGCAGTGGGGCAGATCCCCAAGAGACCCAGTACTTC
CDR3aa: CASSGADPQETQYF

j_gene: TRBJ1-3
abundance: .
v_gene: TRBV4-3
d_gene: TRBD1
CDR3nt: TGCGCCAGCAGCCAAGATTTTCGGGACAGGGGAAACACCATATATTTT
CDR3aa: CASSQDFRDRGNTIYF

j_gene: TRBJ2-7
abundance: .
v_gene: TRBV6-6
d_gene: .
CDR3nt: TGTGCCAGCAGGTTAAATGGTGGGAGCTACGAGCAGTACTTC
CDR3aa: CASRLNGGSYEQYF

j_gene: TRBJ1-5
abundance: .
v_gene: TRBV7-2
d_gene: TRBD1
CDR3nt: TGTGCCAGCAGCTTGGGGACAGGGGGCGGTCAGCCCCAGCATTTT
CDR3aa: CASSLGTGGGQPQHF

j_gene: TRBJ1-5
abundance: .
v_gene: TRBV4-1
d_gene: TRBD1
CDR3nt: TGCGCCAGCAGCCAAGGGGACAGGAGTAATCAGCCCCAGCATTTT
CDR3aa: CASSQGDRSNQPQHF

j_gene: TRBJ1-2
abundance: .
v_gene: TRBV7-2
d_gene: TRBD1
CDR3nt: TGTGCCAGCAGCTCCATATCGGGACAGGGGATTGTTAACTATGGCTACACCTTC
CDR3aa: CASSSISGQGIVNYGYTF

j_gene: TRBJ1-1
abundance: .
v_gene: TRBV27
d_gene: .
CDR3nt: TGTGCCAGCAGTTTAAGGTTCGTGGGGGCCGAAGCTTTCTTT
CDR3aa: CASSLRFVGAEAFF

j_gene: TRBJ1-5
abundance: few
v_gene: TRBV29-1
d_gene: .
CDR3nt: TGCAGCATTCGGGACAACAACAATCAGCACAAGCATTTT
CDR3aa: CSIRDNNNQHKHF

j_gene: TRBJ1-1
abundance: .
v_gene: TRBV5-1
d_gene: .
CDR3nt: TGCGCCAGCAGCTCTGACAGCATGAACACTGAAGCTTTCTTT
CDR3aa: CASSSDSMNTEAFF

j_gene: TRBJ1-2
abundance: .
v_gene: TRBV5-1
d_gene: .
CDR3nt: TGCGCCAGCAGCTACGCCCCGACGGACTATAGCTACACCTTC
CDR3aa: CASSYAPTDYSYTF

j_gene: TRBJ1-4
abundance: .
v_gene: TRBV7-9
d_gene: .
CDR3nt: TGTGCCAGCAGCGTCCCGCAGGGGAATGAAAAACTGTTTTTT
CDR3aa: CASSVPQGNEKLFF

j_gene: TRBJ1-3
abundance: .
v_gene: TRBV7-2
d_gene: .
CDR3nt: TGTGCCAGCAGCTTAGCAGCCGGAAACACCATATATTTT
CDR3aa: CASSLAAGNTIYF

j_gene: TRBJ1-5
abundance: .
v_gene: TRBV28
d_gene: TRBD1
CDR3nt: TGTGCCAGCAGTAGACAGGGGATCGGGAATCAGCCCCAGCATTTT
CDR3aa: CASSRQGIGNQPQHF